This paragraph covers one T cell receptor beta chain sequence. Then a second PCR, running about 7 to 11 cycles, was carried out with a sample-barcoded 5' primer and a J-beta primer mix. TCRdb re-derived calls from the 5' RACE reads in MiXCR, one entry per CDR3 protein. The sample holds 700,000 to 850,000 distinct CDR3 sequences; approximately 35% are singletons and the top ten take roughly 13%. Donors ranged from about 6 to 95 years old and were healthy Caucasians in Russia. The data originate from a study of blood T cells in healthy people across ages. This receptor was taken from a man between 18 and 29 years old in good health. The material sequenced was blood.

For the CDR3, the DNA is TGCGCCAGCAGCCAAGACTTCGGGTCGTTCGCAAACGGGCACAGGGACACTGAAGCTTTCTTT. This codes for CASSQDFGSFANGHRDTEAFF. V and J are TRBV4-3 and TRBJ1-1; tentatively, D is TRBD1 (6 bases). Germline CDR1 LGHNA, CDR2 YSLEER. The CDR3 spans 21 residues. Trimming took off 0 bases at V and 3 bases at J, with 29 bases between the two ends.